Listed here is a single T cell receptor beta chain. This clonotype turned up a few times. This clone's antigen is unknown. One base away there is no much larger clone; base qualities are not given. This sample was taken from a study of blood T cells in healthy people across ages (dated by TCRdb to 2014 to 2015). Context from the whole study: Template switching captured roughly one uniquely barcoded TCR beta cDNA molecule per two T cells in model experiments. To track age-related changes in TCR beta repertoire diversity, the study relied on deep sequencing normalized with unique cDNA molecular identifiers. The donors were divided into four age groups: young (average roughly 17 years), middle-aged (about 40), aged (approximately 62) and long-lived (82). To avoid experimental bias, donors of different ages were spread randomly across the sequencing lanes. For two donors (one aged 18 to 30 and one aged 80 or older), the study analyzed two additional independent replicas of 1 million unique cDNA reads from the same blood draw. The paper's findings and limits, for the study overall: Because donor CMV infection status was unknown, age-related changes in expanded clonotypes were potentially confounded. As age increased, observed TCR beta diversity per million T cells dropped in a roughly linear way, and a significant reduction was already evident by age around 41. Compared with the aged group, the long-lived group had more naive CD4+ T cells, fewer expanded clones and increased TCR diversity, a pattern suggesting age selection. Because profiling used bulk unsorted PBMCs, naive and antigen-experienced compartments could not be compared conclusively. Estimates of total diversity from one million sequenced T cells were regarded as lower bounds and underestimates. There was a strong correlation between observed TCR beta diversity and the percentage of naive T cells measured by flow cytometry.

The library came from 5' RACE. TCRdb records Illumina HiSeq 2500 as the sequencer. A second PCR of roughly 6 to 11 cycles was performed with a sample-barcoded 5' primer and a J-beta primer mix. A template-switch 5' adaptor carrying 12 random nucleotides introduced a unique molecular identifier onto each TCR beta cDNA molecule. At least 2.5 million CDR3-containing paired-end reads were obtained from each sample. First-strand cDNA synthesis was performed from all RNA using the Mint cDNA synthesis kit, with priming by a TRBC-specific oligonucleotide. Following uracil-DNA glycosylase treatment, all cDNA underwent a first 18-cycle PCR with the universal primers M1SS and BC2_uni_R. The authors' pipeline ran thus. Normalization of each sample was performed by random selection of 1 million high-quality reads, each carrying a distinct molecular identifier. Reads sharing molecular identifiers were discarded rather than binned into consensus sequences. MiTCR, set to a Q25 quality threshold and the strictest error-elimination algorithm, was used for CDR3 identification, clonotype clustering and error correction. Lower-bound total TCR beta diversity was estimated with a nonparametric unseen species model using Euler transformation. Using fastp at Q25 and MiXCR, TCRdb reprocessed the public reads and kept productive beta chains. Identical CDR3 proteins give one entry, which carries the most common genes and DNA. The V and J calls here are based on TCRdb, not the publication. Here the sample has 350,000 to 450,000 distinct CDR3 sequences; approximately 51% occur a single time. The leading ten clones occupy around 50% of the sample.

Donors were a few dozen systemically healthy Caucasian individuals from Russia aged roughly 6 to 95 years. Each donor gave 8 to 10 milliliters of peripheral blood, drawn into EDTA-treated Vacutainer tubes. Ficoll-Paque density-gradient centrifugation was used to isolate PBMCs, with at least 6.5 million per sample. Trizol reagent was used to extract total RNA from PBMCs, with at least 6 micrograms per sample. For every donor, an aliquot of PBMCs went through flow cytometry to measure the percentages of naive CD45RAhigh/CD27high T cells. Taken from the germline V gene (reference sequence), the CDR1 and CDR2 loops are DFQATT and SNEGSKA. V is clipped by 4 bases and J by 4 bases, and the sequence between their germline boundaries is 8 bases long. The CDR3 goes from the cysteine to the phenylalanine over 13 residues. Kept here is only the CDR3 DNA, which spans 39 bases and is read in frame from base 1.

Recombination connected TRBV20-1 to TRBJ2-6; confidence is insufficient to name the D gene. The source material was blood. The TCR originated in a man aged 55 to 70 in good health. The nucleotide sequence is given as TGCAGTGCTACTGGTCCGGGGGCCAACGTCCTGACTTTC. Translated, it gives CSATGPGANVLTF.